The 26 T cell receptor beta chains listed next were all sequenced from one sample in a study of a mutant IDH1 vaccine in newly diagnosed glioma. Assay: immunoSEQ multiplex PCR; the TCRdb copy retains only in-frame clones and omits some. The table has over 50,000 clones, about three quarters seen once; the top ten hold just under 5%. Noted time point: week 47, end of study. Each dose of the vaccine consisted of 300 ug of mutant IDH1 20-mer peptide, with topical imiquimod. The antigens for these receptors are not known. Specimen: PBMCs, collected from a glioma patient whose treatment included an IDH1 peptide vaccine. The receptor set was obtained from a middle-aged woman with glioma. Some clones in this sample may be carry-over from other donors' samples.

The chain carries TRBV5-4 and TRBJ2-7, with D possibly being TRBD2 (8 bases). Looked up from germline, CDR1 is SGHNT and CDR2 is YYREEE (reference sequence). The CDR3 totals 15 residues. V was pared by 3 bases and J by 4 bases, with 17 bases between. CDR3 sequence reads: CASSSGGRGRYEQYF. The CDR3 bases are TGTGCCAGCAGCTCGGGGGGGAGGGGGCGGTACGAGCAGTACTTC.

V and J are TRBV6-1 and TRBJ1-3, with unresolved D. Trimming removed 2 bases at V and 2 bases at J, with 13 bases between. Germline V gene lookup returns CDR1 MNHNS and CDR2 SASEGT. The CDR3 contains 16 residues. Here the CDR3 reads CASSERPSGAGNTIYF. In nucleotides, the CDR3 is TGTGCCAGCAGTGAAAGGCCGTCGGGAGCTGGAAACACCATATATTTT.

Note on this clone: One junction end does not reproduce the germline sequence, and a read error may be involved. The chain joins TRBV29-1 to TRBJ2-1; 11 nucleotides match TRBD2. Per the germline V gene, CDR1 is SQVTM and CDR2 is ANQGSEA. The CDR3 totals 16 residues. CDR3 residues: CSVEGVTSGGYNERFF. CDR3 nucleotides: TGCAGCGTTGAGGGGGTCACTAGCGGGGGTTACAATGAGCGGTTCTTC.

The chain is built from TRBV5-6 and TRBJ1-2; D gene unclear. Per the germline V gene, CDR1 is SGHDT and CDR2 is YYEEEE. The CDR3 runs 13 residues. Trimming removed 0 bases from V and 2 bases from J, with 5 bases in between. The CDR3: CASSLVRNYGYTF. CDR3 nucleotide sequence: TGTGCCAGCAGCTTGGTCCGAAACTATGGCTACACCTTC.

The V and J genes are TRBV11-2 and TRBJ2-7; a weak D match, TRBD2 (5 bases). Germline V CDR1 and CDR2: SGHAT, FQNNGV. Trimming stripped 5 bases from V and 3 bases from J, with 11 bases between. The CDR3 totals 13 residues. The CDR3 here is CASSPPRGYEQYF. CDR3 nucleotides: TGTGCCAGCAGCCCTCCCCGGGGCTACGAGCAGTACTTC.

The chain carries TRBV7-6 and TRBJ1-5, with 10 bases aligning to TRBD1. The CDR3 loop spans 17 amino acids. V lost 1 base and J lost 6; bases outside the gene matches: 9. Germline V gene lookup returns CDR1 SGHVS and CDR2 FNYEAQ. For the CDR3, the DNA is TGTGCCAGCAGCTTAGGGCCAGGGACAGGGGAGCGTCAGCCCCAGCATTTT. Amino acids: CASSLGPGTGERQPQHF. Drawing the rest from reference TRBV7-6 and TRBJ1-5, the complete variable domain is GAGVSQSPRYKVTKRGQDVALRCDPISGHVSLYWYRQALGQGPEFLTYFNYEAQQDKSGLPNDRFSAERPEGSISTLTIQRTEQRDSAMYRCASSLGPGTGERQPQHFGDGTRLSIL.

The rearrangement uses TRBV9 and TRBJ1-2, with TRBD1 matching 7 bases. The CDR3 sequence is 14 residues long. V shed 4 bases and J 7 bases; nucleotides not matched to a gene: 10. Germline values: CDR1 SGDLS, CDR2 YYNGEE. The CDR3 reads CASSTTGAQVGYTF. CDR3 coding DNA: TGTGCCAGCAGCACAACAGGGGCCCAAGTTGGCTACACCTTC.

The genes are TRBV25-1 and TRBJ2-1; TRBD2 agrees at 7 bases. There are 17 residues in the CDR3. CDR1 is MGHDK, CDR2 SYGVNS, per germline. Losses at the gene ends were 8 bases for V and 6 bases for J; bases not matched to a gene: 19. This CDR3 reads CASSAKTGGTLPNEQFF. CDR3 coding DNA: TGTGCCAGCTCAGCCAAGACCGGGGGGACCCTTCCCAATGAGCAGTTCTTC.

The rearrangement joins TRBV6-1 to TRBJ1-5; D gene uncertain. V was trimmed by 6 bases and J by 7 bases, leaving 13 bases between them. CDR1 and CDR2 from the germline V gene are MNHNS and SASEGT. The CDR3 covers 13 residues. The CDR3 loop reads CASRARLGQPQHF. The CDR3 DNA reads TGTGCCAGCAGGGCAAGGCTGGGGCAGCCCCAGCATTTT.

The chain is built from TRBV6-1 and TRBJ1-2; tentatively, D is TRBD1 (5 bases). The CDR3 length is 13 residues. Germline values: CDR1 MNHNS, CDR2 SASEGT. The germline V and J ends were trimmed by 7 bases and 6 bases, with 15 bases remaining between them. CDR3 loop: CASTLTAGNGYTF. The DNA of the CDR3 is TGTGCCAGCACCCTAACGGCAGGGAATGGCTACACCTTC.

Turning to this clone: The junction departs from germline at one end; a sequencing error may be responsible. J is TRBJ1-6 and V is TRBV7-2, with D unclear. This CDR3 has 15 residues. Germline CDR1 SGHTA, CDR2 FQGNSA. The CDR3 loop reads CASSFGESCNSPLHF. The CDR3 bases are TGTGCCAGCAGCTTCGGGGAATCCTGTAATTCACCCCTCCACTTT.

The rearrangement links TRBV5-8 to TRBJ1-1; TRBD1 matches at 7 bases. The CDR3 spans 13 residues. V was pared by 7 bases and J by 1 base, with 4 bases of the junction left unmatched. CDR1 and CDR2 from the germline V gene are SGHTS and YDEGEE. CDR3 protein: CASGRGQNTEAFF. CDR3 bases: TGTGCCAGCGGGAGGGGGCAGAACACTGAAGCTTTCTTT.

This chain connects TRBV11-2 to TRBJ1-5; a weak D match, TRBD1 (5 bases). The CDR3 totals 15 residues. Germline CDR1 SGHAT, CDR2 FQNNGV. V lost 5 bases, J lost 6 bases, and 17 bases lay in between. CDR3 sequence (DNA): TGTGCCAGCAGCCCTAGCGGGGCGCCCGCTCAGCCCCAGCATTTT. Its protein is CASSPSGAPAQPQHF.

The chain employs TRBV10-3 and TRBJ1-4; D uncertain. V was cut by 2 bases and J by 5 bases, with 6 bases left in between. Per the germline V gene, CDR1 is ENHRY and CDR2 is SYGVKD. This CDR3 region has 13 residues. The CDR3 bases are TGTGCCATCAGTGAGGGTCGAAATGAAAAACTGTTTTTT. Its protein product is CAISEGRNEKLFF.

This clone showed up many times. The rearrangement links TRBV6-5 to TRBJ1-2; D ambiguous. Trimming removed 3 bases at V and 6 bases at J, with 14 bases between. The germline CDR1 and CDR2 sequences are MNHEY and SVGAGI. The CDR3 has 14 amino acids. The CDR3 protein is CASSYDGRLHGYTF. CDR3 sequence (DNA): TGTGCCAGCAGTTATGACGGCAGGCTCCATGGCTACACCTTC.

J is TRBJ2-3 and V is TRBV5-8; D is unresolved. Germline V gene data show CDR1 as SGHTS and CDR2 as YDEGEE. The V end lost 9 bases, the J end lost 8 bases, and 10 bases lay between the germline ends. The CDR3 extends over 10 amino acids. CDR3: CATGHLTQYF. CDR3 nucleotide sequence: TGTGCCACCGGCCACCTTACGCAGTATTTT.

This clone has only one observation. The CDR3 DNA follows: TGTGCCAGCAGCTTAAGAGCGGGGACCTACGAGCAGTACTTC. It specifies CASSLRAGTYEQYF. The chain joins TRBV7-4 to TRBJ2-7; 7 nucleotides agree with TRBD2. Per the germline V gene, CDR1 is SGHVT and CDR2 is SQSDAQ. V shed 2 bases and J 2 bases; nucleotides not matched to a gene: 3. The CDR3 totals 14 residues.

The rearrangement uses TRBV5-4 and TRBJ2-7, with D uncertain. V was pared by 4 bases and J by 3 bases, with 8 bases between. This CDR3 has 12 residues. CDR1 is SGHNT, CDR2 YYREEE, per germline (reference sequence). In DNA form, the CDR3 reads TGTGCCAGCAGCATACAGAGCTACGAGCAGTACTTC. Amino acids: CASSIQSYEQYF.

The chain employs TRBV6-1 and TRBJ1-5; D ambiguous. The CDR3 runs to 11 residues. Deletions cut 2 bases from V and 7 bases from J, with 3 bases between. Germline-derived CDR1 and CDR2 are MNHNS and SASEGT. Written as DNA, the CDR3 is TGTGCCAGCAGTGAAAACCAGCCCCAGCATTTT. It specifies CASSENQPQHF.

The chain carries TRBV10-1 and TRBJ1-6; TRBD1 might be the D (6 bases). This CDR3 region has 13 residues. Germline CDR1 reads WNHNN; CDR2 reads SYGVQD (reference sequence). The V end was cut by 5 bases, the J end by 7 bases, with 9 bases between. The DNA of the CDR3 is TGCGCCAGCAGTCGGGGGCTAAATTCACCCCTCCACTTT. It encodes CASSRGLNSPLHF.

The genes are TRBV5-6 and TRBJ2-4; TRBD1 matches 10 bases. There are 15 residues in the CDR3. Per the germline V gene, CDR1 is SGHDT and CDR2 is YYEEEE. With V trimmed by 0 bases and J by 8 bases, 5 bases remained unmatched. CDR3 sequence reads: CASSLGGTGVDIQYF. The CDR3 nucleotides read TGTGCCAGCAGCTTGGGGGGGACAGGGGTTGACATTCAGTACTTC.

CDR3 sequence reads: CASSTLIDGYTF. CDR3 nucleotides: TGTGCCAGTAGTACATTGATTGATGGCTACACCTTC. The V gene is TRBV19, the J gene TRBJ1-2, with unresolved D. CDR1 LNHDA and CDR2 SQIVND come from the germline V gene (reference sequence). CDR3 size: 12 residues. Trimming pared 4 bases from V and 6 bases from J, leaving 9 bases between.

V gene TRBV7-8 combines with J gene TRBJ2-1; unclear D gene. The CDR3 totals 15 residues. Trimming took 4 bases from V and 8 from J, leaving 18 bases between them. The germline V gene encodes CDR1 SGHVS and CDR2 FQNEAQ. The CDR3 region has the DNA TGTGCCAGCAGCTCCCTCTACTTGGGCACCGATGAGCAGTTCTTC. Encoded protein: CASSSLYLGTDEQFF.

The sample holds a few counts of this clone. The CDR3 DNA sequence: TGTGCCTGGAGTGCGGACTCAACGGGTAATGAAAAACTGTTTTTT. Protein sequence: CAWSADSTGNEKLFF. The chain recombines TRBV30 with TRBJ1-4; D not certain. Deletions cut 1 base from V and 4 bases from J, with 13 bases between. The CDR3 runs to 15 residues. Germline CDR1 is GTSNPN and CDR2 is SVGIG (reference sequence).

The chain joins TRBV10-3 to TRBJ2-4, with 8 bases matching TRBD2. The germline V gene encodes CDR1 ENHRY and CDR2 SYGVKD. This CDR3 contains 15 residues. V dropped 4 bases and J dropped 8; count of bases not matched to a gene: 10. In nucleotides, the CDR3 is TGTGCCATCAGTGCCGGGGGGGTCAATCTCGACATTCAGTACTTC. This sequence encodes CAISAGGVNLDIQYF.

The rearrangement joins TRBV6-1 to TRBJ2-5, with D possibly being TRBD1 or TRBD2 (5 bases each). The CDR3 sequence is 13 residues long. CDR1 is MNHNS and CDR2 is SASEGT in the germline V gene. Trimming removed 6 bases from V and 5 bases from J, with 13 bases in between. CDR3 nucleotides: TGTGCCAGCAGGCCGGGGCAACTGGAGACCCAGTACTTC. Amino acid sequence: CASRPGQLETQYF.